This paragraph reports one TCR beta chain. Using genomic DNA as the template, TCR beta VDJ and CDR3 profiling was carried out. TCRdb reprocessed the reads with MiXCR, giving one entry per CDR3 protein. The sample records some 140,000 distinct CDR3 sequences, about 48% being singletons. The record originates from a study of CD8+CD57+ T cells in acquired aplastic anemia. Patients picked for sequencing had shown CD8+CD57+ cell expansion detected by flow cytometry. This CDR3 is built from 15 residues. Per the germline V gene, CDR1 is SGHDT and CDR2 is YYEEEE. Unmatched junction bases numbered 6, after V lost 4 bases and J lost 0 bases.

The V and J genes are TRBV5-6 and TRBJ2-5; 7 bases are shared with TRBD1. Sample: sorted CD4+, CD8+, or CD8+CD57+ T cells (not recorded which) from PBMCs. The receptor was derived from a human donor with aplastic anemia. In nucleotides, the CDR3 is TGTGCCAGCAGCCCCGGGACAGTGTACCAAGAGACCCAGTACTTC. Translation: CASSPGTVYQETQYF.